This T cell receptor beta chain was observed in a study of patients and donors after allogeneic stem cell transplantation. This clonotype was observed a few times. TCRdb re-called the RT-PCR reads with MiXCR, one entry per CDR3 protein. In the table there are approximately 150,000 distinct CDR3 sequences, 20% to 25% of which are singletons. V shed 2 bases and J shed 0 bases, with 12 bases lying between them. Looked up from germline, CDR1 is SGHRS and CDR2 is YFSETQ. This CDR3 is built from 16 residues. This TCR came from a human donor who was either an allogeneic HSCT recipient or a stem cell or donor lymphocyte infusion donor (not recorded which). It is not recorded whose cells these are; they may come from a transplant donor. The sequencing sample was made of blood, either unsorted or a sorted T cell fraction (not recorded which). The V gene is TRBV5-1, the J gene TRBJ2-4, with D unresolved. In DNA form, the CDR3 reads TGCGCCAGCAGCTTAGTTTGGCCACTAGCCAAAAACATTCAGTACTTC. It codes for CASSLVWPLAKNIQYF. Full variable domain (remainder filled in from reference TRBV5-1 and TRBJ2-4): KAGVTQTPRYLIKTRGQQVTLSCSPISGHRSVSWYQQTPGQGLQFLFEYFSETQRNKGNFPGRFSGRQFSNSRSEMNVSTLELGDSALYLCASSLVWPLAKNIQYFGAGTRLSVL.